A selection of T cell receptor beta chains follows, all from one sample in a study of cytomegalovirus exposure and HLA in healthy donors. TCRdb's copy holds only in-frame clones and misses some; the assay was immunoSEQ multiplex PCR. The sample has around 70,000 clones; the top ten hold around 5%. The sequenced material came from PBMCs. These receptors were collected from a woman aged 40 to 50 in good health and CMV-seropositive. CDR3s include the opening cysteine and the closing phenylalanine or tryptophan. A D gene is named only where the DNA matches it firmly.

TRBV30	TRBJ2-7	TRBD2	CAWSVAQGRSSGRAWGLRGEQYF	TGTGCCTGGAGTGTAGCCCAGGGGCGATCTAGCGGGAGGGCGTGGGGTCTACGGGGCGAGCAGTACTTC
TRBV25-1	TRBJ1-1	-	CASSEFGEGTEAFF	TGTGCCAGCAGTGAATTCGGGGAAGGTACTGAAGCTTTCTTT
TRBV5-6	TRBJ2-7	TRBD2	CASSFVGVAGGGNEQYF	TGTGCCAGCAGCTTTGTGGGGGTGGCGGGAGGGGGTAACGAGCAGTACTTC
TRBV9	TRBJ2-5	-	CASSVAEGHQHETQYF	TGTGCCAGCAGCGTAGCGGAAGGACATCAGCACGAGACCCAGTACTTC
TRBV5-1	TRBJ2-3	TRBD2	CASSLVGGGRDTQYF	TGCGCCAGCAGCTTGGTGGGGGGAGGGCGAGATACGCAGTATTTT
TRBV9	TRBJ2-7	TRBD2	CASNEGGKGYEQYF	TGTGCCAGCAATGAGGGAGGGAAGGGGTACGAGCAGTACTTC
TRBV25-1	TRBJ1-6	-	CASSEYRGVGSPLHF	TGTGCCAGCAGTGAATATCGGGGGGTCGGCTCACCCCTCCACTTT
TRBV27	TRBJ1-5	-	CASRQRMRRDGDQPQHF	TGTGCCAGCAGACAAAGAATGAGGCGTGACGGGGATCAGCCCCAGCATTTT
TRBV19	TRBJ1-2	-	CASSIEGGYYGYTF	TGTGCCAGTAGTATAGAAGGCGGATACTATGGCTACACCTTC
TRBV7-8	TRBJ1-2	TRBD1	CAVYRGRRNGYTF	TGTGCAGTCTACAGGGGGCGAAGGAATGGCTACACCTTC
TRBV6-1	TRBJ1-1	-	CASSEWPATEAFF	TGTGCCAGCAGTGAATGGCCTGCCACTGAAGCTTTCTTT
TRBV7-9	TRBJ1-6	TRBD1	CASSRDRLVNSPLHF	TGTGCCAGCAGTAGGGACAGATTGGTAAATTCACCCCTCCACTTT
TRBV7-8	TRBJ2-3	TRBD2	CASSLRTSGSKDTQYF	TGTGCCAGCAGCTTACGGACTAGCGGGAGTAAAGATACGCAGTATTTT
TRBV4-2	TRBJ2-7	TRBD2	CASSQDFASGRARSYEQYF	TGTGCCAGCAGCCAAGATTTCGCTAGCGGGAGGGCCCGCTCCTACGAGCAGTACTTC
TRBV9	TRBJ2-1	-	CASSVDVALYNEQFF	TGTGCCAGCAGCGTAGATGTAGCACTCTACAATGAGCAGTTCTTC
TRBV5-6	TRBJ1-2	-	CASSLGRGVGYTF	TGTGCCAGCAGCTTGGGTCGGGGAGTCGGCTACACCTTC
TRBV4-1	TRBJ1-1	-	CASSRPTATEAFF	TGCGCCAGCAGCCGCCCAACTGCAACTGAAGCTTTCTTT
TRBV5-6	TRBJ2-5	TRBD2	CASSLGSGTETQYF	TGTGCCAGCAGCTTGGGTAGCGGGACAGAGACCCAGTACTTC
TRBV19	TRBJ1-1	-	CASTYPRRGGIGMNTEAFF	TGTGCCAGTACTTACCCCCGGCGGGGCGGGATTGGTATGAACACTGAAGCTTTCTTT
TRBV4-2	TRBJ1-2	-	CASSQDNGVPYYGYTF	TGTGCCAGCAGCCAAGATAACGGGGTTCCGTACTATGGCTACACCTTC
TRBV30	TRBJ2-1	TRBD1	CAWSARVRTGGTREQFF	TGTGCCTGGAGTGCCCGGGTAAGGACAGGGGGGACTAGGGAGCAGTTCTTC
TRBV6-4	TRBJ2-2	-	CASSDFKTGHTGELFF	TGTGCCAGCAGTGACTTTAAGACAGGTCACACCGGGGAGCTGTTTTTT
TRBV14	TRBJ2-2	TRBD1	CASSPRDRGWTGELFF	TGTGCCAGCAGCCCGCGGGACAGGGGTTGGACCGGGGAGCTGTTTTTT
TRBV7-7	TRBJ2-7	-	CASSITDGAYEQYF	TGTGCCAGCAGCATTACTGACGGGGCCTACGAGCAGTACTTC
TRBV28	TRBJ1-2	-	CASRSGGYTF	TGTGCCAGCAGAAGTGGCGGCTACACCTTC
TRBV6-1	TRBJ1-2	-	CASTSTGYGYTF	TGTGCCAGCACCTCGACAGGCTATGGCTACACCTTC
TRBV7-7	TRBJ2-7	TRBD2	CASSPHVVAGEGEQYF	TGTGCTAGCAGCCCTCACGTCGTAGCGGGAGAGGGGGAGCAGTACTTC
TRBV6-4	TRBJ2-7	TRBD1	CASSPGQETYEQYF	TGTGCCAGCAGCCCCGGACAGGAGACTTACGAGCAGTACTTC
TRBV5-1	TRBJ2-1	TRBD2	CASSSIPYSGRAFNNEQFF	TGCGCCAGCAGCTCTATCCCCTATAGCGGGAGGGCCTTCAACAATGAGCAGTTCTTC
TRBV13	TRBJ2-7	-	CASSLGSLSYEQYF	TGTGCCAGCAGCTTAGGCTCCCTCTCCTACGAGCAGTACTTC
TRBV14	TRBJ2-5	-	CASSLYQETQYF	TGTGCCAGCAGCCTCTACCAAGAGACCCAGTACTTC
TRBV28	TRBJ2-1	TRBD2	CASRPTSGSYNEQFF	TGTGCCAGCAGGCCGACTAGCGGCTCCTACAATGAGCAGTTCTTC
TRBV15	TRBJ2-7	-	CATSFPQYEQYF	TGTGCCACCAGCTTTCCCCAATACGAGCAGTACTTC
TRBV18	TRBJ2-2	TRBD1	CASVRASGGTGELFF	TGTGCCAGCGTCCGGGCATCAGGGGGCACCGGGGAGCTGTTTTTT
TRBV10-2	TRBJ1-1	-	CASSEGGGFATEAFF	TGCGCCAGCAGTGAGGGTGGGGGCTTTGCCACTGAAGCTTTCTTT
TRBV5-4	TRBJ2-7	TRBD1	CASSLVATGNEQYF	TGTGCCAGCAGCTTGGTCGCGACAGGGAACGAGCAGTACTTC
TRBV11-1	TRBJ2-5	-	CAGSLTSRIQETQYF	TGTGCCGGCAGCTTAACCTCGCGGATCCAAGAGACCCAGTACTTC
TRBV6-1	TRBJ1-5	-	CAIGTGDSNQPQHF	TGTGCCATCGGAACGGGGGATAGCAATCAGCCCCAGCATTTT
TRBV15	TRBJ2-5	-	CATSRGAILQETQYF	TGTGCCACCAGCAGAGGGGCCATTTTACAAGAGACCCAGTACTTC
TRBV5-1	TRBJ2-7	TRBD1	CASSLAQGAVYEQYF	TGCGCCAGCAGCTTGGCACAGGGGGCTGTCTACGAGCAGTACTTC
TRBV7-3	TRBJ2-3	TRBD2	CASSLGGDSTDTQYF	TGTGCCAGCAGCTTAGGGGGGGACAGCACAGATACGCAGTATTTT
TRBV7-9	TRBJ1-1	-	CASSLTATNTEAFF	TGTGCCAGCAGCTTGACAGCTACAAACACTGAAGCTTTCTTT
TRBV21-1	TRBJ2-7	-	CASSGQDRGEVRYEQYF	TGTGCCAGCAGCGGACAAGACAGGGGAGAGGTCCGATACGAGCAGTACTTC
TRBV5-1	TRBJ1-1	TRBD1	CASSEGTDEAFF	TGCGCCAGCAGCGAAGGGACAGATGAAGCTTTCTTT
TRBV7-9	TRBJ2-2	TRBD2	CASSLAGAAGLTGELFF	TGTGCCAGCAGCTTAGCTGGGGCAGCGGGACTCACCGGGGAGCTGTTTTTT
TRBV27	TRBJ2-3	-	CASSLFARTNTDTQYF	TGTGCCAGCAGTTTATTCGCCCGAACTAACACAGATACGCAGTATTTT
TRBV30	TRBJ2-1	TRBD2	CAWSLASGLYNEQFF	TGTGCCTGGAGTTTGGCTAGCGGGCTGTACAATGAGCAGTTCTTC
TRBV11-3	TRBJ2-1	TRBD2	CASSAGGSNYNEQFF	TGTGCCAGCAGCGCCGGGGGGAGTAACTACAATGAGCAGTTCTTC
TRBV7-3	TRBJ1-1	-	CASSLTHGNTEAFF	TGTGCCAGCAGCTTAACGCACGGGAACACTGAAGCTTTCTTT
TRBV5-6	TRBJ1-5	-	CASSFSTGKPQHF	TGTGCCAGCAGCTTTTCGACGGGGAAGCCCCAGCATTTT